Sequencing of this TCR beta chain was carried out in a study of blood T cell repertoires in COVID-19. Whole-study context: From T cells, B-cell-depleted T cells, or PBMCs came the material, which was cDNA or gDNA.

This clone came up once. Clones were read by immunoSEQ multiplex PCR, and TCRdb kept only the in-frame ones, dropping some. Of around 90,000 clones in the sample, approximately 80% were seen once. The material sequenced was peripheral blood. The sequence derives from a human donor in a cohort sampled during active COVID-19.

CDR3 sequence: CATSRGTGGSYNEQFF. The DNA of the CDR3 is TGTGCCACCAGCAGAGGGACGGGGGGATCGTACAATGAGCAGTTCTTC. The genes are TRBV15 and TRBJ2-1, with 7 bases fitting TRBD2. CDR1 and CDR2 (germline): LNHNV, YYDKDF (reference sequence). This CDR3 comprises 16 residues. The J segment lost 4 bases and the V segment lost 1 base, leaving 7 bases of the junction unmatched.